Presented here are 18 T cell receptor beta chains from one specimen sequenced in a study of T cells in women clearing cervical HPV infection. Data came from immunoSEQ multiplex PCR; TCRdb stores just in-frame clones and leaves some out. This sample's clone table lists some 30,000 clones. Sequencing was performed on blood buffy coat. Receptors originate from a woman between 18 and 70 years old with a cervical HPV16 infection that either progressed to CIN3+ or cleared (not recorded which).

CDR3 residues: CASSEAVLAGATTYEQYF. The sequenced part of the CDR3 DNA is TGTGCCAGCAGTGAAGCGGTGTTAGCGGGAGCTACGACCTACGAG. The rearrangement joins TRBV6-1 to TRBJ2-7; the match to TRBD2 covers 9 bases. Sequencing ends 3 residues short of the CDR3 end; the germline J gene provides the rest. Germline V gene sequence: CDR1 MNHNS, CDR2 SASEGT. CDR3 length: 18 amino acids. The junction had 11 bases not matched to a gene; V was cut back by 0 bases and J by 2 bases.

Worth noting for this clone: The sequence runs out 3 residues before the end of the CDR3; the remainder is reconstructed from the germline J gene. This rearrangement joins TRBV5-6 to TRBJ2-4, with TRBD1 identical over 8 bases. Germline CDR1 and CDR2: SGHDT and YYEEEE. There are 15 residues in the CDR3. The sequenced part of the CDR3 DNA is TGTGCCAGCAGCTTGGGGCAGGGGGCTAACTATGGT. Translating gives CASSLGQGANYG. The whole CDR3 is CASSLGQGANYGQYF.

Turning to this clone: The read ends 3 residues before the CDR3 terminus; that terminus is restored from the germline J gene. This chain joins TRBV2 and TRBJ1-4, with TRBD1 matching 9 bases. Germline V CDR1 and CDR2: SNHLY, FYNNEI. The CDR3 runs to 15 residues. Losses at the gene ends were 4 bases for V and 3 bases for J; bases not matched to a gene: 3. CDR3 DNA (partial): TGTGCCAGCAGTGGCGGGACAGGGCCTAATGAAAAA. It yields the protein CASSGGTGPNEK. The entire CDR3 sequence reads CASSGGTGPNEKLFF.

On this clone: The observed sequence ends 3 residues before the CDR3 terminus, with the missing tail filled in from the germline J gene. V and J are TRBV2 and TRBJ1-2, with 12 bases aligning to TRBD1. Trimming cost V 7 bases and J 4 bases; bases outside gene matches: 16. This CDR3 region has 18 residues. Germline V gene lookup returns CDR1 SNHLY and CDR2 FYNNEI. The covered CDR3 bases are TGTGCCAGCACTACAGATCCCGGGACAGGGGGCCTCGGCTATGGC. It is translated as CASTTDPGTGGLGYG. The full CDR3 protein reads CASTTDPGTGGLGYGYTF.

On this clone itself: Read data end 3 residues before the CDR3 end; the end is taken from the germline J gene. V usage is TRBV29-1 and J usage is TRBJ1-1; the match to TRBD1 covers 9 bases. The CDR3 is 15 amino acids. Germline V gene lookup returns CDR1 SQVTM and CDR2 ANQGSEA. V was pared by 4 bases and J by 5 bases, with 11 bases of the junction left unmatched. The DNA read from the CDR3 is TGCAGCGTTGGGGACAGGGTCCTACGAAGAACTGAA. Amino acid sequence: CSVGDRVLRRTE. The complete CDR3 sequence is CSVGDRVLRRTEAFF.

Concerning this clone itself: The read terminates 3 residues ahead of where the CDR3 ends, so the germline J gene completes it. The gene calls are TRBV6-2 or TRBV6-3 and TRBJ2-5; D is possibly TRBD1 (6 bases). Trimming cost V 5 bases and J 7 bases, with 14 bases left between them. The CDR3 is 13 residues long. CDR1 MNHEY and CDR2 SVGEGT come from the germline V gene. The sequenced CDR3 bases are TGTGCCAGCAGTCAGGGGTCCGACGGGACC. This encodes CASSQGSDGT. The complete CDR3 protein is CASSQGSDGTQYF.

With respect to this clone: The observed sequence ends 3 residues before the CDR3 terminus, with the missing tail filled in from the germline J gene. The chain couples TRBV2 to TRBJ2-2; TRBD2 is a possible D gene (7 bases). Germline V CDR1 and CDR2: SNHLY, FYNNEI. CDR3 length: 15 residues. This chain's CDR3 is CASSEVGGRDSPLFF. The part of the CDR3 DNA that was read is TGTGCCAGCAGTGAGGTCGGGGGGCGCGATTCACCG.

With regard to this clone: The read comes to an end 3 residues before the CDR3 does, leaving the germline J gene to fill in the end. The chain couples TRBV2 to TRBJ1-2; D is undetermined. Trimming shortened V by 6 bases and J by 4 bases, and 9 bases separated the two germline ends. The CDR3 loop spans 12 amino acids. Germline V lookup: CDR1 SNHLY, CDR2 FYNNEI. The CDR3 loop is CASSVRGYGYTF. Partial CDR3 DNA: TGTGCCAGCAGCGTCCGGGGCTATGGC.

Worth noting for this clone: The CDR3 end lies 3 residues beyond the end of the read and is filled in from the germline J gene. The chain carries TRBV11-2 and TRBJ2-5, with D perhaps matching TRBD1 (6 bases). CDR3 length: 15 amino acids. Germline-derived CDR1 and CDR2 are SGHAT and FQNNGV. The V end lost 3 bases, the J end lost 2 bases, and 13 bases lay between the germline ends. The CDR3 reads CASSFLQGSQETQYF. The part of the CDR3 DNA that was read is TGTGCCAGCAGCTTCTTACAGGGTTCGCAAGAGACC.

Regarding this clone: Coverage ceases 3 residues before the CDR3 finishes, and the germline J gene fills in the end. The V gene is TRBV5-1, the J gene TRBJ2-7; the match to TRBD1 covers 8 bases. V gave up 6 bases and J gave up 0 bases; unmatched junction bases: 29. This CDR3 is 22 amino acids long. The germline CDR1 and CDR2 sequences are SGHRS and YFSETQ. Incomplete CDR3 DNA: TGCGCCAGCATTCGTAGGGGTTGCAGAGGACTCAGGGGGCGATTCTTCTCCTACGAG. The encoded protein is CASIRRGCRGLRGRFFSYE. The complete CDR3 protein is CASIRRGCRGLRGRFFSYEQYF.

About this clone itself: The CDR3 goes on 3 residues after the read ends, and that part is filled in from the germline J gene. The chain has TRBV18 and TRBJ1-2; 8 bases map to TRBD1. This CDR3 contains 16 residues. Germline CDR1 reads KGHSH; CDR2 reads LQKENI. The CDR3: CASSPGDRTSSYDYTF. The sequenced part of the CDR3 DNA is TGTGCCAGCTCACCCGGGGACAGGACTTCCTCCTACGAC.

About this clone: The read ends 3 residues shy of where the CDR3 ends; the end is completed using the germline J gene. V gene TRBV2 combines with J gene TRBJ1-1; D is uncertain. This CDR3 region has 11 residues. The V gene's germline CDR1 is SNHLY and CDR2 FYNNEI. Deletions cut 6 bases from V and 2 bases from J, with 4 bases between. This chain's CDR3 is CASRINTEAFF. CDR3 bases read: TGTGCCAGCAGAATAAACACTGAA.

In regard to this clone: The CDR3 is cut off 3 residues early in the read; its end comes from the germline J gene. The genes are TRBV4-1 and TRBJ2-2; 8 nucleotides line up with TRBD1. The CDR3 extends over 12 amino acids. Germline-derived CDR1 and CDR2 are MGHRA and YSYEKL. The V and J ends lost 11 bases and 6 bases, in that order; junction bases with no gene match: 5. The part of the CDR3 DNA that was read is TGCGCCGGGCAGGGGGCCTCCGGGGAG. Amino acids: CAGQGASGE. The CDR3 in full is CAGQGASGELFF.

About this clone itself: The read ends 3 residues before the CDR3 terminus; that terminus is restored from the germline J gene. The chain is built from TRBV5-1 and TRBJ1-1, with 12 bases identical to TRBD1. V lost 5 bases to trimming and J lost 3 bases; unmatched junction nucleotides: 14. The CDR3 sequence is 18 residues long. The germline gives CDR1 SGHRS, CDR2 YFSETQ. CDR3 bases read: TGCGCCAGCAGTAAGGGGGCGGGACAGGGGGCTGAGTACACTGAA. This sequence encodes CASSKGAGQGAEYTE. The whole CDR3 sequence is CASSKGAGQGAEYTEAFF.

About this clone itself: The CDR3 goes on 3 residues after the read ends, and that part is filled in from the germline J gene. The V call is TRBV7-9, the J call TRBJ2-1; the match to TRBD2 covers 8 bases. Germline V gene data show CDR1 as SEHNR and CDR2 as FQNEAQ (reference sequence). CDR3 length: 13 amino acids. V lost 11 bases, J lost 9 bases, and 12 bases stayed unmatched. CDR3 bases read: TGTGCCCGGTCGGCTAGCGGGTCAAGTGAG. Residues: CARSASGSSE. The full CDR3 protein is CARSASGSSEQFF.

To note about this clone: Coverage ceases 3 residues before the CDR3 finishes, and the germline J gene fills in the end. The chain carries TRBV20-1 and TRBJ2-1; possible D gene TRBD2, 5 bases. The CDR3 sequence is 16 residues long. Trimming cost V 0 bases and J 2 bases, with 14 bases left between them. Germline V CDR1 and CDR2: DFQATT, SNEGSKA (reference sequence). The part of the CDR3 DNA that was read is TGCAGTGCTAGAGAATCCGAGCGGTGGGCCTACAATGAG. This codes for CSARESERWAYNE. The whole CDR3 region reads CSARESERWAYNEQFF.

About this clone itself: It is unclear where the CDR3 begins or ends on the DNA, so no DNA is shown, and the CDR3 is as TCRdb lists it. J is TRBJ1-2 and V is TRBV30; TRBD1, the D gene given by the table, was not confirmed from the DNA. Germline V CDR1 and CDR2: GTSNPN, SVGIG (reference sequence). Inclusive of both ends, the CDR3 amounts to 14 amino acids. Here the CDR3 reads CAWSSGQGNGGYTF.

Worth noting for this clone: The CDR3 end is not reached by the read, which stops 3 residues before it; the germline J gene fills it in. The V call is TRBV20-1, the J call TRBJ2-3; the match to TRBD2 covers 10 bases. The CDR3 is made up of 16 amino acids. CDR1 DFQATT and CDR2 SNEGSKA come from the germline V gene (reference sequence). V shed 3 bases and J 0 bases; nucleotides not matched to a gene: 6. The DNA read from the CDR3 is TGCAGTGCTAGCGGCCCGGGACTAGCGAGCACAGATACG. Encoded protein: CSASGPGLASTDT. The whole CDR3 is CSASGPGLASTDTQYF.